Following are 13 T cell receptor beta chains from one sample sequenced in a study of shared clonotypes between healthy human individuals. Clones were read by immunoSEQ multiplex PCR, and TCRdb kept only the in-frame ones, dropping some. In the table there are about 1.4 million clones, 96% of which are singletons. The source material was naive CD4+ T cells sorted from blood. Subset specified: CD45RA+ positively selected. These receptors came from a man aged 25-45 years in good health.

The chain couples TRBV19 to TRBJ2-2; possible D gene TRBD1, 5 bases. V lost 3 bases and J lost 6, with 17 bases in between. This CDR3 has 16 residues. Looked up from germline, CDR1 is LNHDA and CDR2 is SQIVND (reference sequence). The CDR3 reads CASSIPGLRVSGELFF. CDR3 bases: TGTGCCAGTAGTATTCCAGGGCTTAGAGTATCCGGGGAGCTGTTTTTT.

This clone has only one observation. The CDR3 DNA is TGTGCCAGCAGCTCCCCTAGCGGGCCCACAGATACGCAGTATTTT. This encodes CASSSPSGPTDTQYF. The chain carries TRBV13 and TRBJ2-3; TRBD2 agrees at 8 bases. Germline V lookup: CDR1 PRHDT, CDR2 FYEKMQ (reference sequence). The CDR3 length is 15 residues. J lost 2 bases, V lost 4 bases, and 5 bases had no gene match.

This chain uses TRBV7-8 with TRBJ2-5, with 9 bases fitting TRBD2. The CDR3 contains 18 residues. Trimming cost V 1 base and J 2 bases; bases outside gene matches: 11. Germline V gene sequence: CDR1 SGHVS, CDR2 FQNEAQ. The CDR3 bases are TGTGCCAGCAGCTTAGAGAGGGTCCTAGCGGGGATACAAGAGACCCAGTACTTC. Translation gives CASSLERVLAGIQETQYF. Variable domain in full (rest from reference TRBV7-8 and TRBJ2-5): GAGVSQSPRYKVAKRGQDVALRCDPISGHVSLFWYQQALGQGPEFLTYFQNEAQLDKSGLPSDRFFAERPEGSVSTLKIQRTQQEDSAVYLCASSLERVLAGIQETQYFGPGTRLLVL.

The chain has TRBV28 and TRBJ2-7, with TRBD1 matching over 8 bases. This CDR3 is built from 13 residues. In germline, CDR1 is MDHEN, CDR2 SYDVKM. V dropped 7 bases and J dropped 4; count of bases not matched to a gene: 6. CDR3 bases: TGTGCCAGCACCGGACAGGGACAGTACGAGCAGTACTTC. Translated: CASTGQGQYEQYF.

The DNA for the CDR3 is TGTGCCAGCAGTTACGACCGTCCGGCTAGCACAGATACGCAGTATTTT. Amino acids: CASSYDRPASTDTQYF. This chain joins TRBV6-6 and TRBJ2-3; the D is unclear. CDR3 length equals 16 residues. Germline V CDR1 and CDR2: MNHNY, SVGAGI (reference sequence). Trimming left V 2 bases short and J 0 bases short, with 12 bases between.

On this clone: One end of the junction is discordant with germline, which a read error may explain. The chain combines TRBV7-7 with TRBJ2-5, with D perhaps TRBD1 or TRBD2 (5 bases each). The CDR3 spans 12 residues. Germline CDR1 is SSHAT and CDR2 is FNYEAQ (reference sequence). CDR3 bases: TGTGCTAGCAGCTTTGGGGGAGAGACCCAGTACTTC. Translating it yields CASSFGGETQYF. Using reference TRBV7-7 and TRBJ2-5 for the parts outside the CDR3, the full variable domain is GAGVSQSPRYKVTKRGQDVTLRCDPISSHATLYWYQQALGQGPEFLTYFNYEAQPDKSGLPSDRFSAERPEGSISTLTIQRTEQRDSAMYRCASSFGGETQYFGPGTRLLVL.

This chain joins TRBV28 and TRBJ2-1; perhaps D is TRBD1 or TRBD2 (5 bases each). Deletions cut 5 bases from V and 6 bases from J, with 11 bases between. The CDR3 totals 13 residues. The germline CDR1 and CDR2 sequences are MDHEN and SYDVKM. The CDR3 region has the DNA TGTGCCAGCAGTACCCGGGGCCGCAATGAGCAGTTCTTC. Its translation is CASSTRGRNEQFF.

The rearrangement uses TRBV5-6 and TRBJ2-3; no definite D call. Germline V gene data show CDR1 as SGHDT and CDR2 as YYEEEE. Trimming cost V 2 bases and J 0 bases, with 13 bases left between them. The CDR3 runs to 16 residues. In nucleotides, the CDR3 is TGTGCCAGCAGCTTTCGTGTGACACCTAGCACAGATACGCAGTATTTT. Its translation is CASSFRVTPSTDTQYF.

The chain uses TRBV18 and TRBJ2-1, with 8 bases fitting TRBD1. Trimming at V came to 6 bases and at J to 8 bases, leaving 12 bases not matched to a gene. This CDR3 is built from 15 residues. Germline V gene lookup returns CDR1 KGHSH and CDR2 LQKENI. CDR3 nucleotides: TGTGCCAGCTCCCAGAGGACAGGGAATAGCTATGAGCAGTTCTTC. Translating gives CASSQRTGNSYEQFF.

V usage is TRBV29-1 and J usage is TRBJ1-1; TRBD1 might be the D (5 bases). This CDR3 has 13 amino acids. Germline V gives CDR1 SQVTM, CDR2 ANQGSEA. The CDR3 sequence is CQGTTGVNTEAFF. DNA for the CDR3: TGCCAGGGTACCACGGGGGTGAACACTGAAGCTTTCTTT. The complete variable domain, with remaining parts taken from reference TRBV29-1 and TRBJ1-1, reads SAVISQKPSRDICQRGTSLTIQCQVDSQVTMMFWYRQQPGQSLTLIATANQGSEATYESGFVIDKFPISRPNLTFSTLTVSNMSPEDSSIYLCQGTTGVNTEAFFGQGTRLTVV.

The gene calls are TRBV6-1 and TRBJ1-5; D not resolved. The V end was cut by 7 bases, the J end by 7 bases, with 17 bases between. The CDR3 spans 14 residues. Per germline, CDR1 MNHNS and CDR2 SASEGT. In DNA, the CDR3 is TGTGCCAGCACCGTGGCGGGGTCTCCCCAGCCCCAGCATTTT. Translated, it gives CASTVAGSPQPQHF.

Of note for this clone: Other nucleotide sequences from this sample produce the same CDR3. The chain carries TRBV15 and TRBJ2-7, with TRBD2 matching 7 bases. The CDR3 has 13 residues. Trimming removed 6 bases from V and 0 bases from J; junction bases left unmatched: 2. The germline gives CDR1 LNHNV, CDR2 YYDKDF (reference sequence). The CDR3 is CATRGGSSYEQYF. The CDR3 region has the DNA TGTGCCACCAGGGGGGGGAGCTCCTACGAGCAGTACTTC.

This chain links TRBV29-1 with TRBJ2-3; maybe TRBD2 (6 bases). V lost 6 bases and J lost 5, with 24 bases in between. Germline values: CDR1 SQVTM, CDR2 ANQGSEA. The CDR3 is made up of 16 amino acids. The CDR3 DNA reads as TGCAGCGTAAGGGGTTCAGCGGGCGACACCAGAGATACGCAGTATTTT. Its protein product is CSVRGSAGDTRDTQYF.